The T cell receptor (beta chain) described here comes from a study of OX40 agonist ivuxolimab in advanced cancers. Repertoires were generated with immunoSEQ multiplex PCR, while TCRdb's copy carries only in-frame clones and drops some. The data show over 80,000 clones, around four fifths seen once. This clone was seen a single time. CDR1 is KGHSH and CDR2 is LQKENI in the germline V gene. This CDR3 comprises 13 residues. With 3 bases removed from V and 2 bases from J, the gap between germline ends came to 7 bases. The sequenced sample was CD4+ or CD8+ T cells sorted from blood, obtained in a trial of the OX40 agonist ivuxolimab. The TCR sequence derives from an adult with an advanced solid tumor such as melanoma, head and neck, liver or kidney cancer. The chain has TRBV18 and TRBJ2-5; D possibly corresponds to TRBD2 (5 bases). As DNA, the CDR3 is TGTGCCAGCTCACCTCGGGGTCAAGAGACCCAGTACTTC. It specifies CASSPRGQETQYF.